This T cell receptor beta chain was sequenced for a study of OX40 agonist ivuxolimab in advanced cancers. The overall study: An anti-OX40 (CD134) antibody with agonistic activity, ivuxolimab, was administered to patients. In this trial design, patients received ivuxolimab intravenously at 0.01 to 10 mg/kg every 2 weeks. Among those enrolled, mean age was about 60 years (range about 23 to 85) and 82.7% were male. Three patients responded partially, comprising one with hepatocellular carcinoma and two with cutaneous melanoma.

This CDR3 contains 16 residues. Germline loops: CDR1 LNHDA, CDR2 SQIVND (reference sequence). J lost 0 bases, V lost 3 bases, and 3 bases had no gene match. Method: immunoSEQ multiplex PCR; TCRdb's copy keeps in-frame clones and lacks some. The table includes around 85,000 clones, more than 80% detected once. This chain joins TRBV19 and TRBJ1-5; the match to TRBD1 covers 9 bases. This receptor was obtained from an adult with an advanced solid tumor such as melanoma, head and neck, liver or kidney cancer. The sample consisted of CD4+ or CD8+ T cells sorted from blood, taken in a trial of the OX40 agonist ivuxolimab. The CDR3 spells CASSMGQGISNQPQHF. In DNA, the CDR3 is TGTGCCAGTAGTATGGGACAGGGCATTAGCAATCAGCCCCAGCATTTT.